This TCR beta chain was observed in a study of cytomegalovirus exposure and HLA in healthy donors. Among the donors, all were healthy bone marrow donors. The V gene's germline CDR1 is MDHEN and CDR2 SYDVKM. This CDR3 spans 17 amino acids. The V end lost 4 bases, the J end lost 3 bases, and 19 bases lay between the germline ends. Remarks on this clone: The antigen is unknown.

Study-wide points: One later analysis reportedly identified an Asian-associated ancestry cluster that showed fewer N-insertions than the approximately 670-donor mean. In presence/absence analyses, roughly uniform sequencing depth across donors was assumed. Most TCRs appeared rarely, but some public TCRs recurred in many donors.

PCR primers comprised 60 Vbeta and 13 Jbeta primers. Repertoires were generated with immunoSEQ multiplex PCR, while TCRdb's copy carries only in-frame clones and drops some. This sample's table reports around 88,000 clones. The receptor comes from a girl aged 5-17 years in good health and CMV-seropositive. V and J are TRBV28 and TRBJ2-1; TRBD1 is a possible D gene (5 bases). Sequenced: PBMCs. CDR3 residues: CASSSRKRLTVYNEQFF. The DNA for the CDR3 is TGTGCCAGCAGTTCCCGGAAGAGGTTGACAGTCTACAATGAGCAGTTCTTC.